These 29 T cell receptor beta chains came from one sample sequenced in a study of CD8+ T cells in alopecia areata. The sequencing template was cDNA reverse transcribed from extracted RNA. TCRdb's table, derived via immunoSEQ multiplex PCR, lists solely in-frame clones and lacks some. The sample lists about 180,000 clones, just over 65% occurring once. Material: CD8+ T cells sorted from blood, obtained at week 0. The source of these receptors is a human donor with alopecia areata.

The J gene is TRBJ2-3, the V gene TRBV11-2; TRBD2 aligns across 10 bases. The CDR3 has 15 amino acids. The junction had 8 bases not matched to a gene; V was cut back by 5 bases and J by 6 bases. CDR1 and CDR2 (germline): SGHAT, FQNNGV. The CDR3: CASSPSSGGMDTQYF. CDR3 bases: TGTGCCAGCAGCCCCTCTAGCGGGGGAATGGATACGCAGTATTTT.

The V call is TRBV9, the J call TRBJ1-1; 7 nucleotides line up with TRBD1. From germline, CDR1 is SGDLS and CDR2 YYNGEE. The CDR3 has 14 amino acids. V lost 4 bases, J lost 0 bases, and 3 bases stayed unmatched. The CDR3 DNA reads TGTGCCAGCAGCCCAGGGGGGCTGAACACTGAAGCTTTCTTT. The encoded protein is CASSPGGLNTEAFF. Based on the CDR3 plus reference TRBV9 and TRBJ1-1, the full variable domain is DSGVTQTPKHLITATGQRVTLRCSPRSGDLSVYWYQQSLDQGLQFLIQYYNGEERAKGNILERFSAQQFPDLHSELNLSSLELGDSALYFCASSPGGLNTEAFFGQGTRLTVV.

This chain links TRBV29-1 with TRBJ2-1, with no clear D. The germline CDR1 and CDR2 sequences are SQVTM and ANQGSEA. The CDR3 covers 14 residues. Trimming pared 2 bases from V and 4 bases from J, leaving 12 bases between. In DNA, the CDR3 is TGCAGCGTTGAAACCCCCGGTAATTACAATGAGCAGTTCTTC. Translation: CSVETPGNYNEQFF.

The chain couples TRBV2 to TRBJ2-5; 8 bases line up with TRBD2. Per the germline V gene, CDR1 is SNHLY and CDR2 is FYNNEI. Unmatched junction bases numbered 6, after V lost 8 bases and J lost 4 bases. The CDR3 has 13 residues. DNA for the CDR3: TGTGCCAGCCGCGGGGGGCACGGAGAGACCCAGTACTTC. This encodes CASRGGHGETQYF.

CDR3 nucleotide sequence: TGTGCCTGGAACGGATCTCCCCCGCTCTATGGCTACACCTTC. This translates into CAWNGSPPLYGYTF. The chain uses TRBV30 and TRBJ1-2, with D unresolved. The CDR3 length is 14 residues. Looked up from germline, CDR1 is GTSNPN and CDR2 is SVGIG (reference sequence). Trimming cost V 4 bases and J 4 bases, with 16 bases left between them.

The rearrangement uses TRBV6-5 and TRBJ2-2, with a tentative D call TRBD1 (5 bases). Germline V CDR1 and CDR2: MNHEY, SVGAGI. Trimming pared 4 bases from V and 3 bases from J, leaving 12 bases between. This CDR3 region has 15 residues. DNA of the CDR3: TGTGCCAGCAGTTTAGAACAGGTTGACACCGGGGAGCTGTTTTTT. This sequence encodes CASSLEQVDTGELFF.

The chain combines TRBV2 with TRBJ2-6; no definite D call. This CDR3 is built from 17 residues. Trimming left V 4 bases short and J 1 base short, with 14 bases between. The germline gives CDR1 SNHLY, CDR2 FYNNEI. The CDR3 spells CASSAWRQPSGANVLTF. The CDR3 nucleotides read TGTGCCAGCAGTGCGTGGAGACAACCTTCTGGGGCCAACGTCCTGACTTTC. The full variable domain, rest sourced from reference TRBV2 and TRBJ2-6, is EPEVTQTPSHQVTQMGQEVILRCVPISNHLYFYWYRQILGQKVEFLVSFYNNEISEKSEIFDDQFSVERPDGSNFTLKIRSTKLEDSAMYFCASSAWRQPSGANVLTFGAGSRLTVL.

The table lists this clone with a count of one. The genes are TRBV12-5 and TRBJ2-3; TRBD1 aligns across 7 bases. Looked up from germline, CDR1 is LGHNT and CDR2 is FRNRAP. The CDR3 runs to 15 residues. J gave up 0 bases and V 7 bases, and 7 bases lay outside the gene matches. The CDR3 coding sequence is TGTGCTAGTGATGTTGGGGACAGTAGCACAGATACGCAGTATTTT. Amino acid sequence: CASDVGDSSTDTQYF.

This rearrangement joins TRBV29-1 to TRBJ2-1; D gene unclear. The CDR3 runs to 12 residues. In germline, CDR1 is SQVTM, CDR2 ANQGSEA. Trimming removed 8 bases from V and 7 bases from J, with 15 bases in between. The CDR3 loop is CSLSALGNEQFF. As DNA, the CDR3 is TGCAGCTTGAGCGCGCTAGGAAATGAGCAGTTCTTC.

This chain's CDR3 is CASSLSGSPYNEQFF. CDR3 nucleotide sequence: TGTGCCAGTAGTTTGTCAGGGTCTCCTTACAATGAGCAGTTCTTC. The genes are TRBV19 and TRBJ2-1, with D perhaps matching TRBD1 (5 bases). CDR3 length: 15 amino acids. The V and J ends lost 5 bases and 4 bases respectively, with 15 bases between them. Germline assignment: CDR1 LNHDA and CDR2 SQIVND (reference sequence).

This clone was recorded only once. The chain employs TRBV2 and TRBJ1-1; the D is unclear. Germline V gene lookup returns CDR1 SNHLY and CDR2 FYNNEI. V was pared by 6 bases and J by 6 bases, with 11 bases between. The CDR3 loop spans 12 amino acids. CDR3 region: CASREGAPEAFF. Here the CDR3 DNA reads TGTGCCAGCAGAGAGGGAGCGCCTGAAGCTTTCTTT.

The V call is TRBV13, the J call TRBJ2-7; weak D call: TRBD1 (6 bases). The CDR3 loop spans 14 amino acids. Germline lookup yields CDR1 PRHDT and CDR2 FYEKMQ (reference sequence). V lost 3 bases to trimming and J lost 2 bases, with 11 bases between them. CDR3 loop: CASSFVGQTYEQYF. The CDR3 bases are TGTGCCAGCAGCTTTGTGGGACAAACCTACGAGCAGTACTTC.

This clone was recorded once. The rearrangement uses TRBV10-3 and TRBJ2-6; TRBD1 agrees at 7 bases. Germline V gene data show CDR1 as ENHRY and CDR2 as SYGVKD. The ends lost 2 bases at V and 0 bases at J; junction bases unmatched: 1. The CDR3 has 16 amino acids. CDR3 bases: TGTGCCATCAGTGAGGACAGGGTCTCTGGGGCCAACGTCCTGACTTTC. The encoded protein is CAISEDRVSGANVLTF.

This clone was counted a few times. V and J are TRBV30 and TRBJ2-1, with D perhaps being TRBD1 or TRBD2 (5 bases each). V was clipped by 3 bases and J by 10 bases, with 13 bases between them. The length of the CDR3 is 12 residues. Looked up from germline, CDR1 is GTSNPN and CDR2 is SVGIG (reference sequence). The CDR3 region is CAWRLGDPEQFF. As DNA, the CDR3 is TGTGCCTGGAGGTTAGGGGACCCAGAGCAGTTCTTC. Using reference TRBV30 and TRBJ2-1 for the parts outside the CDR3, the full variable domain is SQTIHQWPATLVQPVGSPLSLECTVEGTSNPNLYWYRQAAGRGLQLLFYSVGIGQISSEVPQNLSASRPQDRQFILSSKKLLLSDSGFYLCAWRLGDPEQFFGPGTRLTVL.

The rearrangement joins TRBV13 to TRBJ1-3; D ambiguous. This CDR3 contains 15 residues. Germline lookup yields CDR1 PRHDT and CDR2 FYEKMQ (reference sequence). Trimming took off 0 bases at V and 3 bases at J, with 9 bases between the two ends. The CDR3 nucleotides read TGTGCCAGCAGCTTAGGGCGAAACAGTGGAAACACCATATATTTT. It translates to CASSLGRNSGNTIYF.

V gene TRBV9 combines with J gene TRBJ1-5; no clear D. V lost 3 bases, J lost 0 bases, and 7 bases lay in between. CDR3 length equals 14 residues. Germline loops: CDR1 SGDLS, CDR2 YYNGEE. The DNA of the CDR3 is TGTGCCAGCAGCGCGGAAGGTAGCAATCAGCCCCAGCATTTT. As protein: CASSAEGSNQPQHF.

The V call is TRBV4-2, the J call TRBJ1-5, with D unresolved. Trimming stripped 6 bases from V and 0 bases from J, with 12 bases between. Germline V gene sequence: CDR1 LGHNA, CDR2 YNFKEQ. The CDR3 sequence is 15 residues long. This CDR3 reads CASSLTVVSNQPQHF. In DNA form, the CDR3 reads TGTGCCAGCAGTCTCACTGTAGTTAGCAATCAGCCCCAGCATTTT.

This clone was observed a handful of times. The chain has TRBV25-1 and TRBJ2-3, with unresolved D. From germline, CDR1 is MGHDK and CDR2 SYGVNS. The CDR3 runs 16 residues. The V end lost 1 base, the J end lost 0 bases, and 11 bases lay between the germline ends. The CDR3, as DNA: TGTGCCAGCAGTGAATCGGCCTTTTCTAGCACAGATACGCAGTATTTT. Translated, it gives CASSESAFSSTDTQYF. The variable domain in full, completed from reference TRBV25-1 and TRBJ2-3, reads EADIYQTPRYLVIGTGKKITLECSQTMGHDKMYWYQQDPGMELHLIHYSYGVNSTEKGDLSSESTVSRIRTEHFPLTLESARPSHTSQYLCASSESAFSSTDTQYFGPGTRLTVL.

The V and J genes are TRBV2 and TRBJ2-2, with D tentatively TRBD2 (5 bases). CDR1 is SNHLY and CDR2 is FYNNEI in the germline V gene. V was trimmed by 7 bases and J by 1 base, leaving 7 bases between them. The CDR3 covers 13 residues. The CDR3 sequence: CASIGGNTGELFF. DNA of the CDR3: TGTGCCAGCATAGGAGGGAACACCGGGGAGCTGTTTTTT.

V usage is TRBV29-1 and J usage is TRBJ2-7; TRBD1 aligns across 10 bases. Germline V gives CDR1 SQVTM, CDR2 ANQGSEA. V trimming: 6 bases; J trimming: 6 bases; junction bases outside the gene matches: 11. The CDR3 has 14 residues. The DNA of the CDR3 is TGCAGCGTGGAATCCACCGGGACAGGGGTCGAGCAGTACTTC. It specifies CSVESTGTGVEQYF.

This clone was recorded a few times. The chain employs TRBV7-9 and TRBJ2-3; D possibly corresponds to TRBD2 (6 bases). Germline CDR1 reads SEHNR; CDR2 reads FQNEAQ (reference sequence). Trimming removed 5 bases from V and 2 bases from J, with 14 bases in between. The CDR3 spans 15 residues. The CDR3 spells CASSPKGGDTDTQYF. In DNA form, the CDR3 reads TGTGCCAGCAGCCCCAAGGGCGGGGACACAGATACGCAGTATTTT.

There are a few counts of this clone. As DNA, the CDR3 is TGTGCCAGCAGCTTAGGAGGGAAGCCCCAGCATTTT. It yields the protein CASSLGGKPQHF. The chain combines TRBV7-9 with TRBJ1-5, with D uncertain. This CDR3 comprises 12 residues. Trimming pared 1 base from V and 8 bases from J, leaving 6 bases between. The germline V gene encodes CDR1 SEHNR and CDR2 FQNEAQ (reference sequence).

The chain carries TRBV4-1 and TRBJ1-2; 7 nucleotides match TRBD1. Germline values: CDR1 MGHRA, CDR2 YSYEKL. The CDR3 spans 16 residues. V gave up 0 bases and J gave up 6 bases; unmatched junction bases: 10. CDR3 region: CASSQDLGQVGDGYTF. CDR3 in DNA: TGCGCCAGCAGCCAAGATCTCGGACAGGTCGGAGATGGCTACACCTTC.

Concerning this clone itself: In the same sample, other DNA sequences code for this CDR3. This sequence joins TRBV29-1 and TRBJ1-2; 9 bases are a match to TRBD1. Trimming cost V 3 bases and J 5 bases; bases outside gene matches: 1. Germline assignment: CDR1 SQVTM and CDR2 ANQGSEA. The CDR3 extends over 12 amino acids. The CDR3 DNA follows: TGCAGCGTTGAGGACAGGGGTTATGGCTACACCTTC. It encodes CSVEDRGYGYTF. Looking up the rest from reference TRBV29-1 and TRBJ1-2 gives the full variable domain: SAVISQKPSRDICQRGTSLTIQCQVDSQVTMMFWYRQQPGQSLTLIATANQGSEATYESGFVIDKFPISRPNLTFSTLTVSNMSPEDSSIYLCSVEDRGYGYTFGSGTRLTVV.

This chain uses TRBV7-9 with TRBJ2-7; D is unclear. CDR1 is SEHNR and CDR2 is FQNEAQ in the germline V gene (reference sequence). The CDR3 extends over 12 amino acids. V shed 4 bases and J shed 6 bases, with 10 bases lying between them. The CDR3 is CASSSPRSEQYF. The DNA for the CDR3 is TGTGCCAGCAGCTCCCCCCGGTCCGAGCAGTACTTC.

This chain joins TRBV15 and TRBJ1-5; D uncertain. This CDR3 spans 18 amino acids. Germline loops: CDR1 LNHNV, CDR2 YYDKDF (reference sequence). V lost 5 bases and J 5 bases, leaving 25 bases between the germline ends. Here the CDR3 reads CATSDWADPYIPDQPQHF. CDR3 coding DNA: TGTGCCACCAGCGACTGGGCAGATCCGTATATTCCGGATCAGCCCCAGCATTTT. The full variable domain, rest sourced from reference TRBV15 and TRBJ1-5, is DAMVIQNPRYQVTQFGKPVTLSCSQTLNHNVMYWYQQKSSQAPKLLFHYYDKDFNNEADTPDNFQSRRPNTSFCFLDIRSPGLGDTAMYLCATSDWADPYIPDQPQHFGDGTRLSIL.

A few counts support this clone. The rearrangement joins TRBV29-1 to TRBJ1-1; D is unresolved. The CDR3 runs 11 residues. The germline V gene has CDR1 SQVTM and CDR2 ANQGSEA. Between the trimmed V and J ends, which lost 6 bases and 1 base, there was a span of 6 bases. CDR3 loop: CSVAKNTEAFF. Written as DNA, the CDR3 is TGCAGCGTCGCCAAGAACACTGAAGCTTTCTTT.

As regards this clone: Other DNA sequences in the same sample also yield this CDR3. The V gene is TRBV29-1, the J gene TRBJ1-1, with unresolved D. This CDR3 comprises 11 residues. Per germline, CDR1 SQVTM and CDR2 ANQGSEA. V lost 5 bases to trimming and J lost 0 bases, with 4 bases between them. Here the CDR3 reads CSVLLNTEAFF. CDR3 sequence (DNA): TGCAGCGTTTTACTGAACACTGAAGCTTTCTTT.

V usage is TRBV29-1 and J usage is TRBJ1-1; D unresolved. Per germline, CDR1 SQVTM and CDR2 ANQGSEA. The V gene lost 6 bases and the J gene lost 3 bases, with 17 bases spanning the gap. This CDR3 region has 14 residues. The CDR3 DNA is TGCAGCGTATTCCACGGCAAGAGTTACACTGAAGCTTTCTTT. Amino acid sequence: CSVFHGKSYTEAFF.